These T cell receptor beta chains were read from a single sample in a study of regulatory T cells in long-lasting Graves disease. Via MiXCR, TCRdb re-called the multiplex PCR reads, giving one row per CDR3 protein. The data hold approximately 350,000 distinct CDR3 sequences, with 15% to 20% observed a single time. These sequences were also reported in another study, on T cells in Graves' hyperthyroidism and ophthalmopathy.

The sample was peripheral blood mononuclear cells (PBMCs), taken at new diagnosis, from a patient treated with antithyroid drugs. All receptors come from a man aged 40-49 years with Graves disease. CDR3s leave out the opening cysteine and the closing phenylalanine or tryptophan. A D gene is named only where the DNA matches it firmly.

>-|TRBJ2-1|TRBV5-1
ASSQDLASYNKQF
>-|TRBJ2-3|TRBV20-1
SAGRGGTDTQY
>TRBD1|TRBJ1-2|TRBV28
ASSPTGTVYGYT
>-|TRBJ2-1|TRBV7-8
ASSLGMYSDKYNEQF
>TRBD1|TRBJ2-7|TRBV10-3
AISDVPDRAFEQY
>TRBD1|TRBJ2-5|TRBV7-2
ASSVDRGRETQY
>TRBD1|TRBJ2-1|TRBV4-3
ASSYPGQGADEQF
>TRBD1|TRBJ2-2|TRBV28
ASRYSDRGHAGELF
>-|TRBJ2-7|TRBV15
ATSRAGTVPPSEQY
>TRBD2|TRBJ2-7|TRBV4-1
ASSRGGREQY
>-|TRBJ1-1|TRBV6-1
ASSEDPQGYTEAF
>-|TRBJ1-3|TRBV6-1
ASKKGSSSGNTIY
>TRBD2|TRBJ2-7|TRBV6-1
ASSEEAQAGGRYEQY
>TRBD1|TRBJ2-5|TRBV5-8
ASSLGTGWGETQY
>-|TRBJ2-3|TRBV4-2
ASSPGASGSSTDTQY
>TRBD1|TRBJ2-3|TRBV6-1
ASRDPGGPPDTQY
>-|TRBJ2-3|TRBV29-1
SVAWLVRTDTQY
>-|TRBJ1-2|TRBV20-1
SARGLSSGNYGYT
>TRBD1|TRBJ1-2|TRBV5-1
ASRGQGHGYT
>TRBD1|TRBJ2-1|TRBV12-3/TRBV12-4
ASSPGTGGRGKQF
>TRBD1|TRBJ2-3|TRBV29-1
SVAGQGSTDTQY
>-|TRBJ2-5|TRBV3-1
ASSPASVRETQY
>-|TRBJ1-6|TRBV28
ASSLCTGRRSYNSPLH
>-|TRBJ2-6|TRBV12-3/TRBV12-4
ASSLSSGLGANVLT
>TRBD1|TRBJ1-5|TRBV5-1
ASSLFRGRVNNQPQH
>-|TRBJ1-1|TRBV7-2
ASSLEWAETAEAF
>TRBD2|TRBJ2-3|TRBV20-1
SARDREGGRLTNTQY
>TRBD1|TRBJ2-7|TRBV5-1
ASSLEPTGASYEQY
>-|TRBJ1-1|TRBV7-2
ASSAHGANTEAF
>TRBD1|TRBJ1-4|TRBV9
ASSPHGQATTNEKLF
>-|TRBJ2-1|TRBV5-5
ASSLGGADSYNEQF
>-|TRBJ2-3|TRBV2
ASSEAGDFTDTQY
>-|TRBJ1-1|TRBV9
ASSPEGQNINTEAF
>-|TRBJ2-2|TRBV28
ASSPPTGHAGELF
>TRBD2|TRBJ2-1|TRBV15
ATSSQREYNEQF
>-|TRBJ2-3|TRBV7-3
ASSFGANPATDTQY
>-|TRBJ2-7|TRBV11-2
ASSLLPGVNEQY
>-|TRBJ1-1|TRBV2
ASSEATDHTEAF